What follows is one TCR beta chain and its context. Its antigen is unidentified. Combining a sample-barcoded 5' primer with a J-beta primer mix, a second PCR ran for roughly 7 to 12 cycles. With 12 random nucleotides, a template-switch adaptor tagged each individual cDNA molecule. TCRdb redid the calling of the 5' RACE reads with MiXCR, one entry per CDR3 protein. There are roughly 2 million distinct CDR3 sequences in the sample; about 50% occur only once, and over 2% lies in the top ten. This record belongs to a study of blood T cells in healthy people across ages. General study findings and limits: Samples with more naive T cells showed higher observed beta diversity.

Each sample yielded at least 5 micrograms of PBMC total RNA. The specimen was blood. This receptor was taken from a middle-aged woman in good health.

This CDR3 is CASSLPWVAGGDTDTQYF. The DNA of the CDR3 is TGTGCCAGCAGCCTCCCCTGGGTAGCGGGGGGGGACACAGATACGCAGTATTTT. V is TRBV12-3 or TRBV12-4 and J is TRBJ2-3; TRBD2 aligns across 11 bases. V was pared by 6 bases and J by 2 bases, with 13 bases of the junction left unmatched. CDR3 size: 18 residues.